These 26 T cell receptor beta chains originate from one sample sequenced in a study of OX40 agonist ivuxolimab in advanced cancers. Profiling relied on immunoSEQ multiplex PCR, and the TCRdb table lists in-frame clones only, not all of them. The sample carries about 28,000 clones, around four fifths recorded once. The source was CD4+ or CD8+ T cells sorted from blood, collected in a trial of the OX40 agonist ivuxolimab. The receptors were sampled from an adult with an advanced solid tumor such as melanoma, head and neck, liver or kidney cancer.

V gene TRBV4-1 combines with J gene TRBJ1-3; D remains ambiguous. The germline V gene has CDR1 MGHRA and CDR2 YSYEKL. The CDR3 is 18 residues long. Between the trimmed V and J ends, which lost 0 bases and 2 bases, there was a span of 17 bases. The CDR3 loop reads CASSQDAPLVGAGNTIYF. The CDR3, as DNA: TGCGCCAGCAGCCAAGATGCCCCACTCGTTGGTGCTGGAAACACCATATATTTT.

The chain has TRBV5-1 and TRBJ2-3, with D maybe TRBD2 (6 bases). The CDR3 consists of 17 residues. V lost 4 bases, J lost 2 bases, and 20 bases lay in between. Germline CDR1 reads SGHRS; CDR2 reads YFSETQ. CDR3 sequence: CASSPGGVSGITDTQYF. The CDR3 DNA is TGCGCCAGCAGCCCCGGAGGGGTTTCGGGCATCACAGATACGCAGTATTTT.

The chain is built from TRBV5-1 and TRBJ2-7, with unresolved D. CDR1 and CDR2 (germline): SGHRS, YFSETQ. The length of the CDR3 is 15 residues. V gave up 0 bases and J gave up 2 bases, with 12 bases separating them. CDR3 in DNA: TGCGCCAGCAGCTTGGGAGAAATGGGTCCCTACGAGCAGTACTTC. Protein product: CASSLGEMGPYEQYF.

V usage is TRBV4-2 and J usage is TRBJ1-1, with 10 bases lining up with TRBD1. The germline gives CDR1 LGHNA, CDR2 YNFKEQ. There are 13 residues in the CDR3. The V and J ends lost 11 bases and 4 bases, in that order; junction bases with no gene match: 7. CDR3 residues: CASWDRGFTEAFF. CDR3 sequence (DNA): TGTGCCTCTTGGGACAGGGGATTCACTGAAGCTTTCTTT.

This chain joins TRBV19 and TRBJ1-6, with a tentative D call TRBD1 (6 bases). The CDR3 is 15 amino acids. Germline V gives CDR1 LNHDA, CDR2 SQIVND (reference sequence). Trimming removed 4 bases at V and 7 bases at J, with 14 bases between. The CDR3 reads CASSTRGVENSPLHF. The CDR3 DNA sequence: TGTGCCAGTAGTACGAGGGGGGTCGAGAATTCACCCCTCCACTTT.

The chain carries TRBV6-4 and TRBJ2-3; 8 bases line up with TRBD2. This CDR3 comprises 13 residues. Per the germline V gene, CDR1 is MRHNA and CDR2 is SNTAGT. J gave up 2 bases and V 6 bases, and 1 base lay outside the gene matches. Here the CDR3 reads CASSGGDTDTQYF. The CDR3 nucleotides read TGTGCCAGCAGCGGGGGGGACACAGATACGCAGTATTTT.

V and J are TRBV13 and TRBJ2-7; 10 positions agree with TRBD2. Germline loops: CDR1 PRHDT, CDR2 FYEKMQ (reference sequence). The CDR3 has 13 amino acids. V shed 8 bases, J shed 6 bases, and the junction held 7 bases outside the gene matches. CDR3: CASRPGLASEQYF. In nucleotides, the CDR3 is TGTGCCAGCCGCCCGGGACTAGCGAGCGAGCAGTACTTC.

In its sample, this clone was seen a few times. The V gene is TRBV4-1, the J gene TRBJ1-5; D remains unclear. The CDR3 length is 15 residues. CDR1 and CDR2 from the germline V gene are MGHRA and YSYEKL. V shed 1 base and J shed 7 bases, with 14 bases lying between them. This CDR3 reads CASSQVRSLGQPQHF. CDR3 DNA sequence: TGCGCCAGCAGCCAAGTCCGGTCTCTAGGCCAGCCCCAGCATTTT.

V usage is TRBV7-9 and J usage is TRBJ2-3; D is undetermined. Trimming left V 2 bases short and J 6 bases short, with 12 bases between. Germline loops: CDR1 SEHNR, CDR2 FQNEAQ (reference sequence). The CDR3 runs 14 residues. The CDR3 nucleotides read TGTGCCAGCAGCTTAAGCACAACCGGGGATACGCAGTATTTT. Protein product: CASSLSTTGDTQYF.

This chain connects TRBV6-5 to TRBJ2-7; D could derive from TRBD1 or TRBD2 (5 bases each). The CDR3 is made up of 14 amino acids. Germline V gene sequence: CDR1 MNHEY, CDR2 SVGAGI. The germline V and J ends were trimmed by 5 bases and 1 base, with 12 bases remaining between them. CDR3 protein: CASSIEGRSYEQYF. CDR3 in DNA: TGTGCCAGCAGTATCGAGGGACGGTCCTACGAGCAGTACTTC.

This clone is judged medium-sized. The rearrangement joins TRBV6-1 to TRBJ1-1; no clear D gene. Trimming removed 6 bases from V and 1 base from J, with 9 bases in between. The CDR3 covers 13 residues. CDR1 is MNHNS, CDR2 SASEGT, per germline. The CDR3 region has the DNA TGTGCCAGCAGATTCAACGGGAACACTGAAGCTTTCTTT. It yields the protein CASRFNGNTEAFF.

This rearrangement joins TRBV7-9 to TRBJ2-5; tentative D call: TRBD2 (6 bases). The J call is in doubt because the DNA end fits TRBJ2-7 better. CDR3 length equals 17 residues. Germline values: CDR1 SEHNR, CDR2 FQNEAQ (reference sequence). The CDR3 region has the DNA TGTGCCAGCAGCTTTGGGGCGGAGGGGACGAGCTCCTACGAGCAGTACTTC. This sequence encodes CASSFGAEGTSSYEQYF.

This rearrangement joins TRBV21-1 to TRBJ1-5; the table's D call, TRBD1, was not checked against the DNA. TRBV21-1 is deemed a pseudogene. The CDR3 contains 14 residues. The CDR3: CASSNRVSNQPQHF. The CDR3 DNA is TGTGCCAGCAGCAACAGGGTCAGCAATCAGCCCCAGCATTTT.

The chain recombines TRBV4-2 with TRBJ2-3, with D perhaps matching TRBD2 (6 bases). V lost 1 base and J 1 base, leaving 9 bases between the germline ends. From germline, CDR1 is LGHNA and CDR2 YNFKEQ. CDR3 size: 15 residues. In DNA form, the CDR3 reads TGTGCCAGCAGCCAAGGGGAGGACGGCACAGATACGCAGTATTTT. Its protein product is CASSQGEDGTDTQYF.

The chain uses TRBV4-1 and TRBJ2-7; 7 positions match TRBD2. Unmatched junction bases numbered 15, after V lost 1 base and J lost 3 bases. Germline V gene sequence: CDR1 MGHRA, CDR2 YSYEKL. The CDR3 is 18 residues long. This chain's CDR3 is CASSQVSAAGAGGYEQYF. The CDR3 DNA reads TGCGCCAGCAGCCAAGTGTCTGCGGCGGGAGCGGGTGGCTACGAGCAGTACTTC.

CDR3 bases: TGTGCCAGCAGCTTGGGGGGAGCTGAAGCTTTCTTT. The encoded protein is CASSLGGAEAFF. V usage is TRBV7-2 and J usage is TRBJ1-1; tentatively, D is TRBD1 (5 bases). V was pared by 3 bases and J by 6 bases, with 8 bases between. Germline V lookup: CDR1 SGHTA, CDR2 FQGNSA. This CDR3 is built from 12 residues.

The chain combines TRBV6-6 with TRBJ2-3, with D possibly matching TRBD2 (6 bases). CDR1 and CDR2 (germline): MNHNY, SVGAGI (reference sequence). Trimming took off 7 bases at V and 0 bases at J, with 11 bases between the two ends. The length of the CDR3 is 14 residues. CDR3 coding DNA: TGTGCCAGCACCCTAGCGAGGAGCACAGATACGCAGTATTTT. As protein: CASTLARSTDTQYF.

This chain connects TRBV7-3 to TRBJ2-7, with 7 positions matching TRBD1. CDR3 length equals 15 residues. Trimming at V came to 5 bases and at J to 1 base, leaving 8 bases not matched to a gene. The V gene's germline CDR1 is SGHTA and CDR2 FQGTGA. CDR3 nucleotide sequence: TGTGCCAGCAGCCCCCGACAGGGTCCGTCCTACGAGCAGTACTTC. The encoded protein is CASSPRQGPSYEQYF. The full variable domain, in which reference TRBV7-3 and TRBJ2-7 provide the parts outside the CDR3, is GAGVSQTPSNKVTEKGKYVELRCDPISGHTALYWYRQSLGQGPEFLIYFQGTGAADDSGLPNDRFFAVRPEGSVSTLKIQRTERGDSAVYLCASSPRQGPSYEQYFGPGTRLTVT.

The table lists this clone with a few counts. This CDR3 reads CASSRGTGANVLTF. CDR3 bases: TGCGCCAGCAGTCGAGGGACTGGGGCCAACGTCCTGACTTTC. V is TRBV5-1 and J is TRBJ2-6; D might be TRBD2 (5 bases). CDR1 and CDR2 (germline): SGHRS, YFSETQ. The V and J ends lost 5 bases and 2 bases respectively, with 8 bases between them. The CDR3 totals 14 residues.

V and J are TRBV13 and TRBJ1-4; 7 bases are a match to TRBD1. After removal of 1 base from V and 12 bases from J, the junction contained 8 bases not matched to a gene. This CDR3 is 14 amino acids long. The germline CDR1 and CDR2 sequences are PRHDT and FYEKMQ (reference sequence). The CDR3 reads CASSLARGFEELFF. The CDR3 DNA follows: TGTGCCAGCAGCTTAGCCAGGGGGTTCGAAGAACTGTTTTTT.

V and J are TRBV12-5 and TRBJ2-3, with TRBD1 as a possible D gene (5 bases). V was trimmed by 0 bases and J by 2 bases, leaving 9 bases between them. Germline V gives CDR1 LGHNT, CDR2 FRNRAP. This CDR3 contains 15 residues. The CDR3 spells CASGLVGAPTDTQYF. In nucleotides, the CDR3 is TGTGCTAGTGGTTTGGTAGGGGCCCCCACAGATACGCAGTATTTT.

This clone was detected once. The chain couples TRBV6-6 to TRBJ2-3; 11 bases map to TRBD2. This CDR3 contains 15 residues. Trimming at V came to 8 bases and at J to 4 bases, leaving 8 bases not matched to a gene. From germline, CDR1 is MNHNY and CDR2 SVGAGI (reference sequence). DNA for the CDR3: TGTGCCAGCCGATTTAGCGGGGGGGCGGCAGATACGCAGTATTTT. It encodes CASRFSGGAADTQYF.

This chain links TRBV6-4 with TRBJ2-2, with 10 bases fitting TRBD1. J lost 7 bases, V lost 2 bases, and 10 bases had no gene match. The CDR3 is made up of 17 amino acids. Germline values: CDR1 MRHNA, CDR2 SNTAGT. Written as DNA, the CDR3 is TGTGCCAGCAGTGACCGTTCTAGGGACAGGGGTGGCGGGGAGCTGTTTTTT. Its translation is CASSDRSRDRGGGELFF.

This clone was detected a few times. V and J are TRBV4-2 and TRBJ1-2; tentative D call: TRBD1 (5 bases). This CDR3 region has 14 residues. Germline loops: CDR1 LGHNA, CDR2 YNFKEQ. The V end was cut by 0 bases, the J end by 6 bases, with 11 bases between. The DNA for the CDR3 is TGTGCCAGCAGCCAAGAGACGGGGGAGGATGGCTACACCTTC. Translation: CASSQETGEDGYTF.

The chain is built from TRBV30 and TRBJ2-7; D could derive from TRBD1 or TRBD2 (5 bases each). Germline-derived CDR1 and CDR2 are GTSNPN and SVGIG (reference sequence). There are 13 residues in the CDR3. Trimming cost V 0 bases and J 6 bases, with 12 bases left between them. CDR3 protein: CAWSVRDPGEQYF. DNA of the CDR3: TGTGCCTGGAGTGTCCGGGACCCAGGCGAGCAGTACTTC.

This clone was counted ten times or more. This chain connects TRBV6-4 to TRBJ2-2; either TRBD1 or TRBD2 may supply D (5 bases each). Germline V gene sequence: CDR1 MRHNA, CDR2 SNTAGT. The V end lost 2 bases, the J end lost 5 bases, and 6 bases lay between the germline ends. The CDR3 is 13 residues long. The CDR3 DNA reads TGTGCCAGCAGTGACGGGGGAACCGGGGAGCTGTTTTTT. It encodes CASSDGGTGELFF.